This T cell receptor beta chain was sequenced in a study of cytomegalovirus exposure and HLA in healthy donors (dated by TCRdb to between 2016 and 2019). Broadly, across the study: According to an earlier analysis of 587 of the donors, some 180 million T cells yielded 95 million to 140 million unique TCR beta sequences and roughly 280 Gb of sequence data. High-throughput TCR immunosequencing, statistical association of individual TCRs with disease status, and machine learning were combined to predict cytomegalovirus infection status. About 300 gigabases of sequencing data and 80 million or so unique TCR sequences were included in an early release covering over 600 HLA-typed donors. An earlier analysis of 450 to 750 of the donors used high-throughput TCR beta sequencing to judge whether each TCR beta V gene segment behaved as functional or pseudogenic. All discovery cohort repertoires had been generated on a single sequencing platform. The T cell repertoires of several hundred subjects were profiled by immunosequencing and related to cytomegalovirus serostatus. Besides the first cohort of hundreds of subjects, a separate validation cohort made up of some 110 different subjects was used. Genome-wide SNP genotypes for about 65% of the roughly 670 donors were used in a later genetic analysis, which treated that subset as a discovery cohort. The genetic ancestry cluster associated with self-reported Caucasian donors included 80% to 90% of the 398 genotyped donors. Donor age, sex, ethnicity and CMV serostatus were compiled alongside the repertoire data. Roughly five DR-DQ haplotypes were treated as single units for association and clustering because of strong linkage in the cohort. To study patterns of TCR occurrence, a later analysis re-analyzed previously published TCR beta repertoires from around 700 donors and added high-resolution HLA genotyping. Typing coverage varied by locus: about 620-640 donors for A, B, C, DRB1 and DQB1; under 550 for DQA1; more than 600 for DPA1; 450 to 480 for DPB1. The study aimed to test whether signatures of past pathogen exposure could be identified by cataloging public T cell receptors. Rather than drawing on any new phenotypic data, the later analysis identified candidate immune exposures from TCR beta sequences and the way those sequences occurred across donors. Across approximately 400 genotyped donors of the cohort, an average of approximately 200,000 unique TCR beta nucleotide sequences per donor were sequenced, and roughly 20% of those sequences were non-productive. Both class I and class II loci were covered by HLA typing, at four-digit resolution.

This clone was picked up a small number of times. What this receptor recognizes is not known. Base-call qualities are not available, and no considerably larger clone is one nucleotide away. Library preparation employed the immunoSEQ multiplex PCR assay. For the multiplex PCR, a mixture combining 60 forward primers for TCR Vbeta segments and 13 reverse primers for TCR Jbeta segments was used. A multiplex PCR assay on genomic DNA amplified the CDR3 region of rearranged TCR beta genes. The Illumina HiSeq System was used to sequence the amplified TCR beta libraries as 87-base-pair reads. The authors' analysis ran thus. A later analysis tallied roughly 78 million unique TCR beta chains across the roughly 610 repertoires, and about 10 million of those chains were shared by two or more donors. Raw reads were error-corrected and collapsed into unique sequences by a nearest-neighbor algorithm in which closely related sequences were merged to remove PCR and sequencing errors. V, D and J gene segments were assigned by aligning CDR3 sequences to IMGT reference sequences. Each retained sequence needed at least a six-nucleotide match to both a V gene segment and a J gene segment. Rearrangements were classified as productive when the CDR3 lacked stop codons and remained in frame with V and J, and all other rearrangements were classified as non-productive. CDR3 was defined according to IMGT convention as the region running from the second conserved V-encoded cysteine to the conserved J-encoded phenylalanine. The earlier analysis of about 620 of the donors excluded sequences that lacked an unambiguous match to a single V gene segment. An earlier analysis of a few hundred of the donors called V segments functional above 56.7% productive rearrangements and segregating when the between-donor standard deviation exceeded 5%. A statistical classification framework was built for diagnosing cytomegalovirus status from the catalog of TCR beta chain sequences. V and J gene assignment, in a later analysis, came from comparing TCR nucleotide sequences with IMGT/GENE-DB human TR gene sequences. Using the TCRdist pipeline, a later analysis assigned CDR3 sequences along with most-parsimonious VDJ recombination scenarios. A later analysis defined each TCR beta chain by its CDR3 amino acid sequence plus V-gene family, and excluded reads lacking a unique V-gene family. As a way to deal with suspected cross-contamination and a sequencing artifact, a later analysis dropped approximately 570 nucleotide sequences that were highly shared and had low generation probability. For each public chain, a later analysis derived a clonal expansion index from normalized ranks of inferred template counts within each repertoire. In a later analysis, generation probabilities were computed with a VDJ recombination model fitted to out-of-frame rearrangements, and the resulting probabilities were checked against IGoR. Hypergeometric tests were used in a later analysis to score TCR-TCR, TCR-HLA and TCR-CMV co-occurrence, with a repertoire-size bias correction applied to the TCR pairs. False discovery rates were estimated in a later analysis by permuting HLA or CMV assignments 20 times. A later analysis grouped co-occurring TCRs with DBSCAN, adding TCRdist sequence similarity when clustering within HLA-allele-positive subsets. For co-occurrence clustering, repertoires with fewer than 30,000 or more than 120,000 public chains were excluded, along with roughly 5 repertoires with anomalous nucleotide sharing. TCRdb carries this immuneACCESS record with in-frame sequences only. Its versions omit some clonotypes, under half of them owing to an unresolved V gene in the studies checked, with the rest unexplained. D and trimming come from the DNA, and the V and J calls and clone size come from that table. The sample table lists 50,000 to 70,000 clones, about three quarters of them with a count of one. In total, the top ten clones hold approximately 2.3% of the sample.

General study outcomes and caveats: In a later genetic analysis, a missense DCLRE1C variant was associated with V-gene and J-gene trimming of TCR beta chains, and the association was replicated in an independent cohort. In a later genetic analysis, fewer N-insertions in productive TCRs were reported among donors in an Asian-associated ancestry cluster than the approximately 630-donor mean. A few of the identified cytomegalovirus-associated TCR beta chains were confirmed in vitro to be specific for cytomegalovirus antigens. Broadly in line with IMGT annotations, most TCR beta V segments showed up in productive rearrangements about 90% or about 30% of the time in an earlier analysis of several hundred of the donors. A later analysis found that HLA-associated TCR beta chains were more clonally expanded and had lower generation probabilities than equally common non-associated chains. Because the 87-base-pair reads could not distinguish some IMGT-functional V segments, including TRBV6-2 and TRBV6-3, those segments were excluded. Sequencing depth was assumed to be roughly uniform across donors in the presence/absence analyses, though that assumption may not hold. In a later analysis, the rate of TCR association differed among HLA loci, with DRB1 alleles having the most associated TCRs and HLA-C alleles having the fewest. Several of the top co-occurrence clusters appeared to be linked to parvovirus B19, influenza, CMV and Epstein-Barr virus, according to a later analysis. In the study, 150 to 200 TCR beta chains were listed as associated with cytomegalovirus. Specific HLA alleles were associated with 15,000 to 20,000 TCR beta sequences at a false discovery rate of 0.05 in a later analysis. The only immune exposure information available for the cohort was CMV serostatus. Because counts were too low, roughly 18 rarely observed V segments, including chromosome 9 orphons, were left out of the earlier analysis of some 640 of the donors. The classifier was reported to diagnose cytomegalovirus status with high specificity and sensitivity in both the original cohort and the validation cohort. Strong co-occurrence of HLA alleles, especially DR and DQ, made assigning TCR associations to individual alleles difficult. The authors suggested that the approach could potentially be extended to other disease states and immunological phenotypes. The sequencing pipeline was judged likely to have produced a cluster of highly shared sequence variants as a technical artifact. A further reported finding was that TCR beta sequences accurately predicted the HLA-A and HLA-B alleles for most subjects in the first cohort. Because HLA typing was missing for some donors at each locus, association tests included only the typed subset. In a later analysis, most CMV-associated TCR beta chains were found to appear HLA-restricted, with HLA associations seemingly driven largely by CMV exposure. Correlated functional status among segregating V segments might reflect linkage disequilibrium, but an unknown experimental factor could not be ruled out. This cohort had only TCR beta chains sequenced, and the lack of alpha or paired-chain data limited which features could be detected. Most TCR sequences were seen in very few donors, while some public TCRs were found in many individuals.

The cohort was made up of approximately 700 healthy bone marrow donors. At the time of sampling, every cohort member was nominally healthy, though immune exposures that went unrecorded were likely present. The donor was CMV seronegative and was included in the group of 352 seronegative cohort members. Every donor gave a peripheral blood sample, and the peripheral blood mononuclear cells from that sample were used for TCR beta sequencing. Genomic DNA extraction from the blood cell samples was performed with the Qiagen DNeasy Blood Extraction Kit. The V and J ends are trimmed by 3 bases and 8 bases, leaving 13 bases between them. The germline V gene provides CDR1 MRHNA and CDR2 SNTAGT. Counted from cysteine to phenylalanine, this CDR3 has 13 amino acids. The CDR3 DNA has 39 bases and is translated from base 1.

The sequenced sample consisted of PBMCs. The rearrangement combines TRBV6-4 with TRBJ1-2; a tentative D match to TRBD1 spans 6 bases. This TCR was recovered from a female donor in good health and CMV-seronegative. The CDR3 corresponds to CASSEEGDGGYTF. The DNA sequence is as follows: TGTGCCAGCAGTGAAGAGGGGGACGGGGGCTACACCTTC.